The 16 T cell receptor beta chains below were found in one sample sequenced in a study of T and B cells in COVID-19 patients. Each TRB amplification used roughly 240-550 ng of genomic DNA from blood. BIOMED2 TRB-A/B primer pools were used in multiplex TRB PCR. TCRdb reprocessed the multiplex PCR reads via MiXCR and lists one record per CDR3 protein. The data contain 7,000 to 8,000 distinct CDR3 sequences, 26% of them seen just once; the ten biggest clones take up roughly 16%. Sequenced input: blood. Receptors originate from a human donor with active COVID-19.

This clonotype came up a few times. The chain recombines TRBV30 with TRBJ2-1; TRBD2 matches at 8 bases. The ends lost 2 bases at V and 4 bases at J; junction bases unmatched: 4. Germline V CDR1 and CDR2: GTSNPN, SVGIG (reference sequence). The CDR3 consists of 14 residues. In DNA form, the CDR3 reads TGTGCCTGGAGTATGAGCGGGGGATACAATGAGCAGTTCTTC. Translation: CAWSMSGGYNEQFF.

The chain is built from TRBV14 and TRBJ2-7; D possibly matches TRBD1 or TRBD2 (5 bases each). Trimming stripped 0 bases from V and 3 bases from J, with 12 bases between. The CDR3 is made up of 15 amino acids. Germline loops: CDR1 SGHDN, CDR2 FVKESK. This CDR3 is CASSQDQGRNYEQYF. The DNA of the CDR3 is TGTGCCAGCAGCCAAGATCAGGGACGAAACTACGAGCAGTACTTC.

Written as DNA, the CDR3 is TGTGCCAGTAGGATTGGCCGGGGCGGGGGGGCGGAGACCCAGTACTTC. It codes for CASRIGRGGGAETQYF. The rearrangement uses TRBV19 and TRBJ2-5; 9 positions agree with TRBD2. Germline values: CDR1 LNHDA, CDR2 SQIVND (reference sequence). The CDR3 has 16 residues. Unmatched junction bases numbered 13, after V lost 6 bases and J lost 5 bases.

This clonotype is medium-sized within its sample. The V and J genes are TRBV29-1 and TRBJ2-6; unclear D gene. V lost 6 bases and J lost 0, with 9 bases in between. The CDR3 loop spans 14 amino acids. CDR1 and CDR2 from the germline V gene are SQVTM and ANQGSEA. The CDR3 DNA sequence: TGCAGCGTCACCGAGCTCTCTGGGGCCAACGTCCTGACTTTC. Protein product: CSVTELSGANVLTF.

This clonotype turned up a few times. The genes are TRBV10-1 and TRBJ2-1, with a possible D match to TRBD1 (6 bases). Germline CDR1 is WNHNN and CDR2 is SYGVQD (reference sequence). V was cut by 2 bases and J by 6 bases, with 14 bases left in between. This CDR3 contains 15 residues. The CDR3 protein is CASSEQQGMGNEQFF. Written as DNA, the CDR3 is TGCGCCAGCAGTGAGCAACAGGGTATGGGCAATGAGCAGTTCTTC.

In this sample, this clonotype is medium-sized (0.01 to 0.1%). V gene TRBV7-6 combines with J gene TRBJ2-7; 10 positions match TRBD2. Germline-derived CDR1 and CDR2 are SGHVS and FNYEAQ. V was clipped by 1 base and J by 7 bases; unmatched bases: 4. The CDR3 has 14 amino acids. This CDR3 reads CASSLGSGRGEQYF. DNA for the CDR3: TGTGCCAGCAGCTTAGGCAGCGGGAGGGGAGAGCAGTACTTC.

This clonotype qualifies as medium-sized. The chain links TRBV6-1 to TRBJ2-6; 10 positions match TRBD1. The CDR3 is 16 residues long. Germline loops: CDR1 MNHNS, CDR2 SASEGT. The V segment lost 4 bases and the J segment 0 bases; nucleotides outside the gene matches: 0. DNA of the CDR3: TGTGCCAGCAGTGGGACAGGGGGCTCTGGGGCCAACGTCCTGACTTTC. Translated: CASSGTGGSGANVLTF.

J is TRBJ1-4 and V is TRBV6-5; D possibly corresponds to TRBD1 (6 bases). From germline, CDR1 is MNHEY and CDR2 SVGAGI. The CDR3 spans 15 residues. V lost 6 bases to trimming and J lost 3 bases, with 14 bases between them. The CDR3 is CASSLLGGPNEKLFF. The CDR3 region has the DNA TGTGCCAGCAGCTTACTGGGGGGCCCTAATGAAAAACTGTTTTTT.

This clonotype counts as large (0.1 to 1%). The chain employs TRBV29-1 and TRBJ2-3, with D unclear. Trimming took off 4 bases at V and 1 base at J, with 3 bases between the two ends. CDR1 and CDR2 (germline): SQVTM, ANQGSEA. The CDR3 is 11 residues long. The CDR3 here is CSVGGTDTQYF. The CDR3 DNA reads TGCAGCGTTGGCGGCACAGATACGCAGTATTTT.

The chain carries TRBV6-2 or TRBV6-3 and TRBJ1-3; 8 nucleotides agree with TRBD1. The V and J ends lost 6 bases and 0 bases, in that order; junction bases with no gene match: 13. The CDR3 runs to 18 residues. Germline CDR1 MNHEY, CDR2 SVGEGT. As DNA, the CDR3 is TGTGCCAGCAGCCACCCCGGGACAGGACTTTCCTCTGGAAACACCATATATTTT. This codes for CASSHPGTGLSSGNTIYF.

This chain uses TRBV11-2 with TRBJ1-3, with D unresolved. Looked up from germline, CDR1 is SGHAT and CDR2 is FQNNGV. Trimming stripped 4 bases from V and 0 bases from J, with 10 bases between. This CDR3 region has 15 residues. CDR3 coding DNA: TGTGCCAGCAGCTCCCTACTAGGCTCTGGAAACACCATATATTTT. It yields the protein CASSSLLGSGNTIYF.

Sample share makes this clonotype medium-sized. The chain is built from TRBV27 and TRBJ1-6; D unclear. The CDR3 length is 14 residues. Germline lookup yields CDR1 MNHEY and CDR2 SMNVEV (reference sequence). V was trimmed by 5 bases and J by 2 bases, leaving 7 bases between them. Here the CDR3 DNA reads TGTGCCAGCAGTCAGACAACCTATAATTCACCCCTCCACTTT. Protein product: CASSQTTYNSPLHF.

V is TRBV13 and J is TRBJ2-7, with D possibly being TRBD1 (5 bases). Trimming took 0 bases from V and 2 from J, leaving 8 bases between them. The germline CDR1 and CDR2 sequences are PRHDT and FYEKMQ (reference sequence). The CDR3 extends over 14 amino acids. CDR3 sequence: CASSLGQGAYEQYF. The DNA of the CDR3 is TGTGCCAGCAGCTTAGGCCAGGGTGCCTACGAGCAGTACTTC.

By share, this clonotype counts as medium-sized. CDR3 in amino acids: CASSQGQSGTDTQYF. The DNA of the CDR3 is TGTGCCAGCAGCCAAGGTCAATCGGGCACAGATACGCAGTATTTT. The V call is TRBV13, the J call TRBJ2-3; D remains unclear. Germline V gene sequence: CDR1 PRHDT, CDR2 FYEKMQ (reference sequence). Trimming took off 5 bases at V and 1 base at J, with 13 bases between the two ends. The CDR3 consists of 15 residues.

The chain joins TRBV6-2 or TRBV6-3 to TRBJ2-6; D call uncertain. Deletions cut 6 bases from V and 4 bases from J, with 10 bases between. The CDR3 is 14 amino acids. Germline assignment: CDR1 MNHEY and CDR2 SVGEGT. CDR3 nucleotides: TGTGCCAGCAGCCCTCCGGACGGGGCCAACGTCCTGACTTTC. It is translated as CASSPPDGANVLTF.

The chain uses TRBV5-4 and TRBJ2-1; possibly TRBD2 for D (6 bases). The CDR3 has 16 residues. Deletions cut 1 base from V and 5 bases from J, with 16 bases between. The germline gives CDR1 SGHNT, CDR2 YYREEE (reference sequence). This CDR3 is CASSLRAGGPDNEQFF. DNA for the CDR3: TGTGCCAGCAGCTTGAGGGCCGGAGGGCCGGACAATGAGCAGTTCTTC.